Below, 29 T cell receptor beta chains from the same sample are listed, as sequenced in a study of spatial heterogeneity in lung cancer. TCRdb called the 5' RACE reads again in MiXCR, with one record for every CDR3 protein. The table includes about 39,000 distinct CDR3 sequences, around 5.5% detected once. Time point indicated: sample taken at primary tumor resection. Tumor, nontumor lung or frozen PBMC supplied whole RNA, sequenced without sorting. This sample comprised PBMCs, obtained at surgery. Receptors were obtained from a male donor with early-stage non-small cell lung cancer.

This clonotype has a count of ten or more. The gene calls are TRBV20-1 and TRBJ1-1; unclear D gene. V lost 1 base, J lost 4 bases, and 7 bases lay in between. The CDR3 sequence is 12 residues long. Germline values: CDR1 DFQATT, CDR2 SNEGSKA (reference sequence). The chain's CDR3 is CSARALITEAFF. DNA of the CDR3: TGCAGTGCTAGAGCACTGATCACTGAAGCTTTCTTT.

This clonotype has ten or more counts. The genes are TRBV4-3 and TRBJ2-1, with D maybe TRBD1 (6 bases). Germline CDR1 reads LGHNA; CDR2 reads YSLEER. The CDR3 loop spans 15 amino acids. Trimming took off 1 base at V and 5 bases at J, with 12 bases between the two ends. The CDR3 loop is CASSQGGRGDNEQFF. As DNA, the CDR3 is TGCGCCAGCAGCCAAGGGGGGCGCGGAGACAATGAGCAGTTCTTC.

This clonotype was seen many times. CDR3 sequence (DNA): TGCAGTGCTAGACGGACACCCTATGGCTACACCTTC. The encoded protein is CSARRTPYGYTF. V gene TRBV20-1 combines with J gene TRBJ1-2, with a possible D match to TRBD1 (5 bases). Germline V CDR1 and CDR2: DFQATT, SNEGSKA (reference sequence). V lost 2 bases, J lost 4 bases, and 8 bases lay in between. The CDR3 sequence is 12 residues long.

This clonotype was recorded many times. The chain uses TRBV6-2 or TRBV6-3 and TRBJ2-7; possibly TRBD1 or TRBD2 for D (7 bases each). The germline gives CDR1 MNHEY, CDR2 SVGEGT. The CDR3 extends over 14 amino acids. V was trimmed by 6 bases and J by 4 bases, leaving 16 bases between them. The CDR3, as DNA: TGTGCCAGCAGGGAATGGGAGGGGGCTTACGAGCAGTACTTC. Its translation: CASREWEGAYEQYF.

This clonotype was seen at least ten times. This sequence joins TRBV20-1 and TRBJ2-1, with TRBD2 matching 10 bases. From germline, CDR1 is DFQATT and CDR2 SNEGSKA (reference sequence). V lost 3 bases, J lost 6 bases, and 11 bases stayed unmatched. This CDR3 is 16 amino acids long. The CDR3 nucleotides read TGCAGTGCTAGGAATTTCGGGACTAGCGTTCGCAATGAGCAGTTCTTC. Protein product: CSARNFGTSVRNEQFF.

This clonotype has ten or more counts. The chain recombines TRBV4-1 with TRBJ2-2, with D possibly TRBD1 on 6 matching bases. This CDR3 comprises 14 residues. Germline lookup yields CDR1 MGHRA and CDR2 YSYEKL. Deletions cut 11 bases from V and 4 bases from J, with 17 bases between. This chain's CDR3 is CALRRDTSTGELFF. The CDR3 DNA sequence: TGCGCCCTCAGACGGGACACTAGCACCGGGGAGCTGTTTTTT.

This clonotype occurred many times. V is TRBV4-1 and J is TRBJ2-1; D not resolved. V was clipped by 0 bases and J by 14 bases, with 2 bases between them. The CDR3 consists of 9 residues. Germline V CDR1 and CDR2: MGHRA, YSYEKL. CDR3 sequence reads: CASSQDEFF. In nucleotides, the CDR3 is TGCGCCAGCAGCCAAGATGAGTTCTTC.

This clonotype was counted ten times or more. The V and J genes are TRBV4-1 and TRBJ1-1, with TRBD1 as a possible D gene (6 bases). The CDR3 sequence is 15 residues long. The ends were cut back, 2 bases at V and 8 bases at J, with 18 bases in the middle. Germline CDR1 reads MGHRA; CDR2 reads YSYEKL. CDR3 sequence (DNA): TGCGCCAGCAGCCAAAACAGGGTTTTACCCTTAGAAGCTTTCTTT. This encodes CASSQNRVLPLEAFF.

The table lists this clonotype with a few counts. The J gene is TRBJ2-5, the V gene TRBV7-6, with D possibly matching TRBD2 (7 bases). From germline, CDR1 is SGHVS and CDR2 FNYEAQ. This CDR3 comprises 15 residues. V lost 5 bases to trimming and J lost 4 bases, with 17 bases between them. The chain's CDR3 is CASSPRRGGRETQYF. The CDR3 nucleotides are TGTGCCAGCAGCCCGAGGAGGGGGGGCAGAGAGACCCAGTACTTC.

This clonotype came up a few times. The gene calls are TRBV5-6 and TRBJ2-1; D is ambiguous. V dropped 7 bases and J dropped 0 bases, with 17 bases sitting between them. The germline V gene encodes CDR1 SGHDT and CDR2 YYEEEE. The length of the CDR3 is 16 residues. CDR3 sequence (DNA): TGTGCCAGCGCGATCCAGGCTTGGAGCTCCTACAATGAGCAGTTCTTC. Translating gives CASAIQAWSSYNEQFF.

At least ten counts were recorded for this clonotype. The chain uses TRBV12-3 or TRBV12-4 and TRBJ2-7; D perhaps matches TRBD2 (6 bases). The CDR3 runs to 13 residues. Deletions cut 5 bases from V and 6 bases from J, with 14 bases between. The CDR3 bases are TGTGCCAGCAGTGTGGGGGGTTCGGGCGAGCAGTACTTC. Protein product: CASSVGGSGEQYF.

The J gene is TRBJ2-3, the V gene TRBV12-3 or TRBV12-4; D might be TRBD1 (6 bases). The CDR3 loop spans 14 amino acids. The V gene lost 3 bases and the J gene lost 13 bases, with 20 bases spanning the gap. CDR3 nucleotides: TGTGCCAGCAGTTTTAGGGGGAGTCTAACAAGGGAGTATTTT. Protein product: CASSFRGSLTREYF.

In this sample, this clonotype turned up many times. This sequence joins TRBV7-2 and TRBJ2-2; D uncertain. The CDR3 spans 11 residues. From germline, CDR1 is SGHTA and CDR2 FQGNSA. V dropped 5 bases and J dropped 2 bases, with 0 bases sitting between them. The CDR3 is CASSNTGELFF. The CDR3 nucleotides are TGTGCCAGCAGCAACACCGGGGAGCTGTTTTTT.

The gene calls are TRBV29-1 and TRBJ1-5; 7 nucleotides align to TRBD1. Germline V lookup: CDR1 SQVTM, CDR2 ANQGSEA. Germline trimming cut 3 bases from V and 2 bases from J; bases unmatched to any gene: 4. CDR3 length: 14 residues. The CDR3 spells CSVETGTGNQPQHF. CDR3 sequence (DNA): TGCAGCGTTGAGACAGGGACGGGCAATCAGCCCCAGCATTTT.

This clonotype has a handful of counts. The chain is built from TRBV5-4 and TRBJ2-3; D not certain. Per germline, CDR1 SGHNT and CDR2 YYREEE (reference sequence). The CDR3 runs to 15 residues. The V gene lost 0 bases and the J gene lost 1 base, with 9 bases spanning the gap. Here the CDR3 DNA reads TGTGCCAGCAGCTTGGCGGGCGTCGGCACAGATACGCAGTATTTT. It codes for CASSLAGVGTDTQYF. Using reference TRBV5-4 and TRBJ2-3 for the parts outside the CDR3, the full variable domain is ETGVTQSPTHLIKTRGQQVTLRCSSQSGHNTVSWYQQALGQGPQFIFQYYREEENGRGNFPPRFSGLQFPNYSSELNVNALELDDSALYLCASSLAGVGTDTQYFGPGTRLTVL.

By its share, this clonotype is medium-sized. The chain combines TRBV4-1 with TRBJ2-7; 8 bases align to TRBD1. The germline gives CDR1 MGHRA, CDR2 YSYEKL. This CDR3 is 17 amino acids long. J lost 2 bases, V lost 0 bases, and 9 bases had no gene match. CDR3 amino acids: CASSQDALLQGAYEQYF. CDR3 DNA sequence: TGCGCCAGCAGCCAAGATGCCCTCCTACAGGGGGCCTACGAGCAGTACTTC.

The sample holds many counts of this clonotype. V gene TRBV7-9 combines with J gene TRBJ1-2, with D unresolved. Germline V gene lookup returns CDR1 SEHNR and CDR2 FQNEAQ (reference sequence). The length of the CDR3 is 14 residues. The V end lost 0 bases, the J end lost 8 bases, and 13 bases lay between the germline ends. CDR3 residues: CASSLAYAVEGYTF. Here the CDR3 DNA reads TGTGCCAGCAGCTTAGCGTACGCAGTGGAAGGCTACACCTTC.

In its sample, this clonotype was seen many times. The chain links TRBV5-1 to TRBJ2-3; D possibly corresponds to TRBD2 (5 bases). Germline CDR1 is SGHRS and CDR2 is YFSETQ. The CDR3 covers 16 residues. Trimming removed 6 bases from V and 1 base from J, with 18 bases in between. The CDR3 is CASTFSSNGGTDTQYF. CDR3 DNA: TGCGCCAGCACCTTTTCATCCAACGGGGGCACAGATACGCAGTATTTT. Supplemented by reference TRBV5-1 and TRBJ2-3, the full variable domain reads KAGVTQTPRYLIKTRGQQVTLSCSPISGHRSVSWYQQTPGQGLQFLFEYFSETQRNKGNFPGRFSGRQFSNSRSEMNVSTLELGDSALYLCASTFSSNGGTDTQYFGPGTRLTVL.

This clonotype has a count of ten or more. The chain combines TRBV5-1 with TRBJ2-1; possibly TRBD2 for D (6 bases). Looked up from germline, CDR1 is SGHRS and CDR2 is YFSETQ. Trimming pared 4 bases from V and 7 bases from J, leaving 24 bases between. The CDR3 extends over 17 amino acids. CDR3 nucleotide sequence: TGCGCCAGCAGCCTATACCCGGGGCCCGGGGGTCGGAATGAGCAGTTCTTC. Its protein is CASSLYPGPGGRNEQFF.

As to this clonotype: Since a much larger clone is just one base distant, this may be a read error. The chain combines TRBV12-3 or TRBV12-4 with TRBJ1-1; no clear D gene. This CDR3 is 14 amino acids long. Trimming shortened V by 5 bases and J by 3 bases, and 13 bases separated the two germline ends. CDR3: CASSLGYGDTEAFF. CDR3 in DNA: TGTGCCAGCAGTCTGGGTTACGGGGACACTGAAGCTTTCTTT.

The rearrangement uses TRBV4-1 and TRBJ2-6; unclear D gene. The V end lost 2 bases, the J end lost 1 base, and 15 bases lay between the germline ends. In germline, CDR1 is MGHRA, CDR2 YSYEKL. The CDR3 runs to 18 residues. CDR3 loop: CASSQLPPPGSGANVLTF. The CDR3 DNA is TGCGCCAGCAGCCAATTACCCCCGCCCGGATCTGGGGCCAACGTCCTGACTTTC.

V is TRBV19 and J is TRBJ1-5, with D perhaps matching TRBD1 (6 bases). V shed 3 bases and J shed 7 bases, with 19 bases lying between them. In germline, CDR1 is LNHDA, CDR2 SQIVND (reference sequence). This CDR3 region has 16 residues. CDR3 sequence: CASSMRETGIGQPQHF. In DNA form, the CDR3 reads TGTGCCAGTAGTATGCGGGAAACAGGGATCGGACAGCCCCAGCATTTT. Based on the CDR3 plus reference TRBV19 and TRBJ1-5, the full variable domain is DGGITQSPKYLFRKEGQNVTLSCEQNLNHDAMYWYRQDPGQGLRLIYYSQIVNDFQKGDIAEGYSVSREKKESFPLTVTSAQKNPTAFYLCASSMRETGIGQPQHFGDGTRLSIL.

This clonotype was picked up many times. CDR3 in amino acids: CASSIKPEGDQPQHF. The CDR3 region has the DNA TGTGCCAGTAGTATAAAGCCGGAGGGTGATCAGCCCCAGCATTTT. V is TRBV19 and J is TRBJ1-5, with no clear D. CDR1 and CDR2 from the germline V gene are LNHDA and SQIVND (reference sequence). CDR3 length equals 15 residues. Trimming took off 2 bases at V and 5 bases at J, with 13 bases between the two ends.

This clonotype was recorded many times. This sequence joins TRBV10-3 and TRBJ1-5, with D possibly TRBD1 on 6 matching bases. This CDR3 has 13 residues. CDR1 and CDR2 from the germline V gene are ENHRY and SYGVKD. V lost 10 bases and J 1 base, leaving 11 bases between the germline ends. The CDR3 DNA follows: TGTGCCACCGGACAGACAAGCAATCAGCCCCAGCATTTT. It codes for CATGQTSNQPQHF.

This clonotype showed up many times. V gene TRBV2 combines with J gene TRBJ2-1; D perhaps matches TRBD1 (6 bases). The CDR3 has 13 amino acids. Germline CDR1 SNHLY, CDR2 FYNNEI. Trimming cost V 7 bases and J 8 bases, with 15 bases left between them. CDR3 sequence: CASTLGRGYEQFF. The CDR3 DNA sequence: TGTGCCAGCACCCTGGGCAGGGGATATGAGCAGTTCTTC.

This clonotype was counted at least ten times. The chain combines TRBV11-2 with TRBJ1-2, with 7 bases identical to TRBD1. V lost 5 bases and J lost 7; bases outside the gene matches: 13. Germline V lookup: CDR1 SGHAT, CDR2 FQNNGV. CDR3 size: 15 residues. In nucleotides, the CDR3 is TGTGCCAGCAGCCCTTCCCTAGGGGGCTATTCTGGCTACACCTTC. Translated: CASSPSLGGYSGYTF. The variable domain in full, with the rest retrieved from reference TRBV11-2 and TRBJ1-2, is EAGVAQSPRYKIIEKRQSVAFWCNPISGHATLYWYQQILGQGPKLLIQFQNNGVVDDSQLPKDRFSAERLKGVDSTLKIQPAKLEDSAVYLCASSPSLGGYSGYTFGSGTRLTVV.

Worth noting for this clonotype: This clone may be a read error of a much larger clone one base away. The chain has TRBV18 and TRBJ1-5; no firm D call. The CDR3 sequence is 14 residues long. V was pared by 5 bases and J by 6 bases, with 14 bases between. Germline values: CDR1 KGHSH, CDR2 LQKENI. This CDR3 reads CASSSGGWSQPQHF. The CDR3 DNA sequence: TGTGCCAGCTCATCCGGCGGATGGAGTCAGCCCCAGCATTTT.

This clonotype was seen repeatedly, ten times or more. The CDR3 nucleotides read TGTGCCAGCAGTGCACAGGGTTTCCGGGAGCAGTACTTC. Protein sequence: CASSAQGFREQYF. This rearrangement joins TRBV6-1 to TRBJ2-7, with a possible D match to TRBD1 (6 bases). CDR1 is MNHNS, CDR2 SASEGT, per germline. Deletions cut 4 bases from V and 7 bases from J, with 14 bases between. The CDR3 runs to 13 residues.

At least ten counts were recorded for this clonotype. V gene TRBV2 combines with J gene TRBJ2-1; D unclear. Germline lookup yields CDR1 SNHLY and CDR2 FYNNEI. This CDR3 comprises 15 residues. The ends were cut back, 2 bases at V and 5 bases at J, with 13 bases in the middle. CDR3 nucleotide sequence: TGTGCCAGCAGTGAACAATCCGGCCCCAACAATGAGCAGTTCTTC. Protein sequence: CASSEQSGPNNEQFF. The variable domain in full, with the rest retrieved from reference TRBV2 and TRBJ2-1, is EPEVTQTPSHQVTQMGQEVILRCVPISNHLYFYWYRQILGQKVEFLVSFYNNEISEKSEIFDDQFSVERPDGSNFTLKIRSTKLEDSAMYFCASSEQSGPNNEQFFGPGTRLTVL.